This T cell receptor beta chain stems from a study of blood T cell repertoires in COVID-19. Overall study: The samples span acute and convalescent COVID-19 from the United States, Italy and Spain. Sources were T cells, B-cell-depleted T cells, or PBMCs; the material itself was cDNA or gDNA.

Original data processing: Reference gene primer amplification in the assay estimated nucleated cell counts. Sequencing used immunoSEQ multiplex PCR; TCRdb keeps in-frame clones, though not all of them. For V, J and clone size, that table is used; D and trimming come from the DNA. Of under 200,000 clones in the sample, 89% were seen once. CDR1 is KGHSH and CDR2 is LQKENI in the germline V gene. V gave up 5 bases and J gave up 2 bases; unmatched junction bases: 7. The CDR3 consists of 17 residues. This receptor was obtained from a woman between 18 and 29 years old who had recovered from COVID-19. The chain couples TRBV18 to TRBJ2-2, with 11 nucleotides matching TRBD2. The specimen was PBMCs or T cells enriched from blood (not recorded which). CDR3 sequence reads: CASSGTSGGSNTGELFF. The DNA for the CDR3 is TGTGCCAGCTCAGGAACTAGCGGGGGATCTAACACCGGGGAGCTGTTTTTT.